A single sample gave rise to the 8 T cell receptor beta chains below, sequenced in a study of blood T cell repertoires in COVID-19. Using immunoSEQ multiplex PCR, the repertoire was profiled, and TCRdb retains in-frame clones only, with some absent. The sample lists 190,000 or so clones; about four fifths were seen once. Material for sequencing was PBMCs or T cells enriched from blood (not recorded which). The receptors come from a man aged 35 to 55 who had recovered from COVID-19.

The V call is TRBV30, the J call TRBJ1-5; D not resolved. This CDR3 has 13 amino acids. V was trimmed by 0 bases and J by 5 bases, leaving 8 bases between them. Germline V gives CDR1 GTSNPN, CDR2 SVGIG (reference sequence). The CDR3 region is CAWSVEPDQPQHF. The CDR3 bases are TGTGCCTGGAGTGTTGAACCGGATCAGCCCCAGCATTTT. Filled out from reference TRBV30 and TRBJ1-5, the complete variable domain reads SQTIHQWPATLVQPVGSPLSLECTVEGTSNPNLYWYRQAAGRGLQLLFYSVGIGQISSEVPQNLSASRPQDRQFILSSKKLLLSDSGFYLCAWSVEPDQPQHFGDGTRLSIL.

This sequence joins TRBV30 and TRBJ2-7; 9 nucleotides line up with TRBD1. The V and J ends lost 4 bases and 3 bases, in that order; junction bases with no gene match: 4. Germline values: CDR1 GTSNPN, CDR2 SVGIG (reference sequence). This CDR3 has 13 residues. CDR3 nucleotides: TGTGCCTGGAAGGGGACAGGGTACTACGAGCAGTACTTC. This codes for CAWKGTGYYEQYF.

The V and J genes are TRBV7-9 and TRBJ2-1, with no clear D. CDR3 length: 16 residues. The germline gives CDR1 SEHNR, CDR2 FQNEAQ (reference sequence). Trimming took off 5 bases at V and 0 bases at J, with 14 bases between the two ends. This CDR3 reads CASSRISQRSYNEQFF. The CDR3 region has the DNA TGTGCCAGCAGCCGCATTAGCCAGCGCTCCTACAATGAGCAGTTCTTC.

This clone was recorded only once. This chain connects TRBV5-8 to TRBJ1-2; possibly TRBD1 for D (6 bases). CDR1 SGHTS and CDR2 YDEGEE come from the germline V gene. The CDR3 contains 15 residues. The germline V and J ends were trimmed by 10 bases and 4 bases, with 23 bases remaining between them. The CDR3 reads CACGPAGAAGYGYTF. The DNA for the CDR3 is TGTGCCTGCGGACCAGCAGGGGCGGCAGGCTATGGCTACACCTTC.

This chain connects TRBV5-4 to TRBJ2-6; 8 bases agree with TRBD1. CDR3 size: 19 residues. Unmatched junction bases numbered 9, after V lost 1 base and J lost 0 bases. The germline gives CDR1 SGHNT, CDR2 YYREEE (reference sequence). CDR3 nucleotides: TGTGCCAGCAGCTTGCCCCCCGGACAGGGTCGCTCTGGGGCCAACGTCCTGACTTTC. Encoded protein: CASSLPPGQGRSGANVLTF.

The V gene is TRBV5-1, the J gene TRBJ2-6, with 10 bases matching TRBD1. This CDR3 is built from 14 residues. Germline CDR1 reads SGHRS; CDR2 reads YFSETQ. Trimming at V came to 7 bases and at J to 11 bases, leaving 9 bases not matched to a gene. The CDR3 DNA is TGCGCCAGCTCTTGGACAGGGGGGAACTACGTCCTGACTTTC. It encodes CASSWTGGNYVLTF.

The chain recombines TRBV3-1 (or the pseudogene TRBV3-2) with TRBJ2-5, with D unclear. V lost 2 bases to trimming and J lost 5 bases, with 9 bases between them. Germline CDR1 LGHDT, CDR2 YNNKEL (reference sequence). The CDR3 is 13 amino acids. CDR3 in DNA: TGTGCCAGCAGCCAAACTTCACAGGAGACCCAGTACTTC. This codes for CASSQTSQETQYF.

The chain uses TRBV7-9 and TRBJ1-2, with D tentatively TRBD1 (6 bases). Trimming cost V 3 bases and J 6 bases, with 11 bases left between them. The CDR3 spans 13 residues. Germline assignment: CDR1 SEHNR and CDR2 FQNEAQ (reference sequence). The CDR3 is CASSFYRDDGYTF. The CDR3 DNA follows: TGTGCCAGCAGCTTTTACAGGGATGATGGCTACACCTTC.